Presented here are 11 T cell receptor beta chains from one specimen sequenced in a study of cytomegalovirus exposure and HLA in healthy donors. The primer mix had 60 Vbeta and 13 Jbeta primers. Measured with immunoSEQ multiplex PCR; TCRdb has only the in-frame clones, and not every one. The table includes 95,000 to 150,000 clones, around 82% detected once. Sequencing was carried out using PBMCs. These receptors were collected from a man in his forties or fifties in good health and CMV-seronegative.

The rearrangement joins TRBV27 to TRBJ2-2; 8 bases match TRBD1. The CDR3 covers 15 residues. Germline V CDR1 and CDR2: MNHEY, SMNVEV (reference sequence). J gave up 4 bases and V 8 bases, and 9 bases lay outside the gene matches. The CDR3 bases are TGTGCCAGCTCCACAGGGGGTTGGGTCACCGGGGAGCTGTTTTTT. It is translated as CASSTGGWVTGELFF.

This clone came up a few times. The DNA for the CDR3 is TGTGCCAGCAGCTTAGAAACCAGGGGACATGGCTACACCTTC. This gives the protein CASSLETRGHGYTF. This chain links TRBV7-9 with TRBJ1-2; a possible D gene is TRBD1 (6 bases). Germline V lookup: CDR1 SEHNR, CDR2 FQNEAQ (reference sequence). Trimming stripped 1 base from V and 6 bases from J, with 12 bases between. The CDR3 is made up of 14 amino acids.

The rearrangement uses TRBV6-4 and TRBJ1-6; D is undetermined. The germline V gene encodes CDR1 MRHNA and CDR2 SNTAGT. The V end was cut by 11 bases, the J end by 6 bases, with 20 bases between. This CDR3 has 15 residues. DNA for the CDR3: TGTGCCCCAACTCAAACGGGCGGAGGTAATTCACCCCTCCACTTT. Residues: CAPTQTGGGNSPLHF.

The gene calls are TRBV10-1 and TRBJ2-5; D is undetermined. The end of the DNA fits TRBJ2-7 better, so the J call may be wrong. The CDR3 covers 10 residues. CDR1 is WNHNN and CDR2 is SYGVQD in the germline V gene (reference sequence). The CDR3, as DNA: TGCGCCAGCCCCCCCTACGAGCAGTACTTC. Residues: CASPPYEQYF.

This sequence joins TRBV29-1 and TRBJ1-1, with D possibly being TRBD1 (5 bases). The germline gives CDR1 SQVTM, CDR2 ANQGSEA. V lost 6 bases and J lost 0, with 11 bases in between. This CDR3 has 13 residues. Written as DNA, the CDR3 is TGCAGCGTCTGGGGGGGGTTGAACACTGAAGCTTTCTTT. Its protein is CSVWGGLNTEAFF.

The chain recombines TRBV5-4 with TRBJ2-7; 9 positions match TRBD1. The junction had 5 bases not matched to a gene; V was cut back by 2 bases and J by 5 bases. CDR1 and CDR2 (germline): SGHNT, YYREEE (reference sequence). CDR3 length: 14 residues. The CDR3 here is CASSFGTGTDEQYF. DNA for the CDR3: TGTGCCAGCAGCTTTGGGACAGGGACGGACGAGCAGTACTTC.

About this clone itself: The same CDR3 can be traced to other DNA sequences in this sample. V gene TRBV7-9 combines with J gene TRBJ2-5; 7 bases align to TRBD1. CDR1 and CDR2 from the germline V gene are SEHNR and FQNEAQ (reference sequence). The V and J ends lost 5 bases and 5 bases, in that order; junction bases with no gene match: 5. This CDR3 has 13 amino acids. As DNA, the CDR3 is TGTGCCAGCAGCCCCCCAGGGGGTGAGACCCAGTACTTC. Protein: CASSPPGGETQYF.

V gene TRBV27 combines with J gene TRBJ2-1, with TRBD2 as a possible D gene (5 bases). Germline CDR1 and CDR2: MNHEY and SMNVEV (reference sequence). The CDR3 contains 13 residues. Trimming removed 0 bases at V and 6 bases at J, with 6 bases between. The CDR3 DNA reads as TGTGCCAGCAGTTTATCGAGGGTCAATGAGCAGTTCTTC. Translation gives CASSLSRVNEQFF.

The chain couples TRBV19 to TRBJ2-1, with a weak D call TRBD2 (6 bases). The V end was cut by 1 base, the J end by 10 bases, with 17 bases between. Germline V CDR1 and CDR2: LNHDA, SQIVND (reference sequence). The CDR3 loop spans 15 amino acids. This CDR3 is CASSIVFRPGEEQFF. Here the CDR3 DNA reads TGTGCCAGTAGTATAGTTTTCAGGCCGGGGGAGGAGCAGTTCTTC. The full variable domain, completed using reference TRBV19 and TRBJ2-1, is DGGITQSPKYLFRKEGQNVTLSCEQNLNHDAMYWYRQDPGQGLRLIYYSQIVNDFQKGDIAEGYSVSREKKESFPLTVTSAQKNPTAFYLCASSIVFRPGEEQFFGPGTRLTVL.

This clone was counted between two and nine times. At one boundary the junction diverges from the germline segment, which might be a read error. The chain is built from TRBV10-1 and TRBJ1-4, with D tentatively TRBD1 (6 bases). CDR1 is WNHNN, CDR2 SYGVQD, per germline (reference sequence). The CDR3 consists of 9 residues. CDR3 sequence reads: CASSESGGF. Written as DNA, the CDR3 is TGCGCCAGCAGTGAGTCTGGGGGCTTT.

V gene TRBV6-5 combines with J gene TRBJ1-1, with D unclear. The V gene's germline CDR1 is MNHEY and CDR2 SVGAGI. There are 14 residues in the CDR3. The V and J ends lost 6 bases and 0 bases respectively, with 11 bases between them. This CDR3 reads CASRSPGLNTEAFF. The CDR3 DNA sequence: TGTGCCAGCAGGAGCCCCGGTTTGAACACTGAAGCTTTCTTT.